One and the same sample provided the 16 T cell receptor beta chains below, sequenced in a study of CD8 T cells in ankylosing spondylitis. Each CDR3 protein is one row after TCRdb ran MiXCR on the 5' RACE reads. The table includes about 140,000 distinct CDR3 sequences, approximately 7.3% detected once. The sequenced material came from blood, either unsorted or a sorted T cell fraction (not recorded which). The receptors originated from a female donor with ankylosing spondylitis or in good health (not recorded which).

This clonotype has at least ten counts. The chain carries TRBV4-1 and TRBJ2-7; D unclear. The V gene's germline CDR1 is MGHRA and CDR2 YSYEKL. CDR3 length equals 15 residues. V gave up 0 bases and J gave up 4 bases, with 13 bases separating them. In DNA, the CDR3 is TGCGCCAGCAGCCAAGAGCCTGGGCCACCATACGAGCAGTACTTC. Protein sequence: CASSQEPGPPYEQYF.

This clonotype showed up many times. V gene TRBV7-8 combines with J gene TRBJ2-2; TRBD2 matches 12 bases. Per the germline V gene, CDR1 is SGHVS and CDR2 is FQNEAQ. After removal of 5 bases from V and 3 bases from J, the junction contained 4 bases not matched to a gene. The CDR3 loop spans 16 amino acids. CDR3 nucleotides: TGTGCCAGCAGCCCGCTAGCGGGGGGGGACACCGGGGAGCTGTTTTTT. It translates to CASSPLAGGDTGELFF.

This clonotype was seen ten or more times. The chain recombines TRBV12-3 or TRBV12-4 with TRBJ2-1; 11 bases line up with TRBD2. CDR3 length equals 15 residues. V was pared by 3 bases and J by 6 bases, with 4 bases of the junction left unmatched. The CDR3 here is CASSFSGGATNEQFF. CDR3 DNA: TGTGCCAGCAGTTTTAGCGGGGGGGCCACCAATGAGCAGTTCTTC.

This clonotype was observed at least ten times. The chain carries TRBV7-2 and TRBJ1-2; possibly TRBD1 for D (6 bases). The CDR3 is 14 residues long. V lost 8 bases and J 4 bases, leaving 17 bases between the germline ends. Germline assignment: CDR1 SGHTA and CDR2 FQGNSA. CDR3 bases: TGTGCCAGCCGTGAGGGGGGCAGCCTCTATGGCTACACCTTC. Amino acids: CASREGGSLYGYTF.

This clonotype has at least ten counts. V is TRBV6-1 and J is TRBJ1-6; TRBD1 might be the D (5 bases). The CDR3 runs to 14 residues. The V and J ends lost 3 bases and 8 bases respectively, with 11 bases between them. The germline gives CDR1 MNHNS, CDR2 SASEGT. CDR3 sequence (DNA): TGTGCCAGCAGTGATGGGGGGGTGGATTCACCCCTCCACTTT. The encoded protein is CASSDGGVDSPLHF.

This clonotype was seen only a few times. It may be a read error: a sequence one base away is much more abundant. The chain recombines TRBV6-2 or TRBV6-3 with TRBJ2-7; 8 nucleotides line up with TRBD2. Looked up from germline, CDR1 is MNHEY and CDR2 is SVGEGT. V trimming: 2 bases; J trimming: 0 bases; junction bases outside the gene matches: 9. The CDR3 extends over 17 amino acids. CDR3 loop: CASSYGLGGGSSYEQYF. CDR3 DNA sequence: TGTGCCAGCAGTTACGGCCTAGGCGGGGGGAGCTCCTACGAGCAGTACTTC.

This clonotype was found many times. The CDR3 DNA follows: TGTGCCAGCAGTGGACAACTAGCAATTAACAATGAGCAGTTCTTC. Its translation is CASSGQLAINNEQFF. The V gene is TRBV6-1, the J gene TRBJ2-1; perhaps TRBD2 as D (6 bases). The CDR3 length is 15 residues. Trimming cost V 4 bases and J 5 bases, with 15 bases left between them. Germline lookup yields CDR1 MNHNS and CDR2 SASEGT.

This clonotype was seen at least ten times. The rearrangement joins TRBV28 to TRBJ2-7, with D possibly being TRBD2 (5 bases). Germline V gene data show CDR1 as MDHEN and CDR2 as SYDVKM. The V end lost 6 bases, the J end lost 0 bases, and 12 bases lay between the germline ends. This CDR3 has 14 residues. The chain's CDR3 is CASRKAESSYEQYF. CDR3 in DNA: TGTGCCAGCAGAAAAGCGGAGAGCTCCTACGAGCAGTACTTC.

This clonotype was observed a few times. The chain uses TRBV12-3 or TRBV12-4 and TRBJ2-5; 12 bases fit TRBD2. The ends lost 6 bases at V and 4 bases at J; junction bases unmatched: 0. This CDR3 is built from 13 residues. CDR3 nucleotides: TGTGCCAGCAGGACTAGCGGGGGAGAGACCCAGTACTTC. Translating gives CASRTSGGETQYF.

This clonotype was observed a few times. The chain carries TRBV4-1 and TRBJ2-7; possible D gene TRBD1, 5 bases. Germline CDR1 reads MGHRA; CDR2 reads YSYEKL. The CDR3 loop spans 16 amino acids. V was clipped by 1 base and J by 6 bases, with 19 bases between them. This CDR3 reads CASSQARGVTDAEQYF. CDR3 DNA sequence: TGCGCCAGCAGCCAAGCTAGGGGCGTCACTGACGCCGAGCAGTACTTC.

This clonotype was seen a handful of times. CDR3 nucleotides: TGTGCCTGGAATCGACTAGTTGGTGAGACCCAGTACTTC. It codes for CAWNRLVGETQYF. The chain is built from TRBV30 and TRBJ2-5, with D possibly matching TRBD2 (6 bases). Trimming took 4 bases from V and 5 from J, leaving 14 bases between them. CDR1 is GTSNPN and CDR2 is SVGIG in the germline V gene (reference sequence). This CDR3 spans 13 amino acids.

This clonotype was found many times. The chain has TRBV18 and TRBJ1-6; 8 positions agree with TRBD1. The trim removed 3 bases at V and 0 bases at J, leaving 4 bases unmatched. Looked up from germline, CDR1 is KGHSH and CDR2 is LQKENI. The length of the CDR3 is 17 residues. The chain's CDR3 is CASSPGTGLSYNSPLHF. CDR3 nucleotide sequence: TGTGCCAGCTCACCCGGGACAGGCCTCTCCTATAATTCACCCCTCCACTTT.

The table lists this clonotype with many counts. The chain employs TRBV6-1 and TRBJ1-2, with a weak D call TRBD1 (5 bases). With 2 bases removed from V and 8 bases from J, the gap between germline ends came to 12 bases. CDR1 is MNHNS, CDR2 SASEGT, per germline. CDR3 length equals 13 residues. CDR3 protein: CASSESGALGYTF. The CDR3 bases are TGTGCCAGCAGTGAATCCGGGGCGCTCGGCTACACCTTC.

Notes on this clonotype: A much bigger clone sits one base away, suggesting this may be a read error. The chain links TRBV12-3 or TRBV12-4 to TRBJ2-7, with TRBD1 as a possible D gene (6 bases). The V gene lost 6 bases and the J gene lost 4 bases, with 10 bases spanning the gap. The CDR3 contains 12 residues. The chain's CDR3 is CASSTGNYEQYF. In DNA, the CDR3 is TGTGCCAGCAGCACAGGGAATTACGAGCAGTACTTC.

Ten or more counts support this clonotype. V and J are TRBV6-2 or TRBV6-3 and TRBJ1-6, with no clear D. Germline V gene sequence: CDR1 MNHEY, CDR2 SVGEGT. V dropped 7 bases and J dropped 4 bases, with 14 bases sitting between them. The CDR3 extends over 15 amino acids. CDR3 amino acids: CASTQQLPYNSPLHF. The CDR3 DNA reads as TGTGCCAGCACTCAACAGCTACCTTATAATTCACCCCTCCACTTT.

This clonotype turned up a few times. The chain combines TRBV5-1 with TRBJ1-2; D remains unclear. The germline CDR1 and CDR2 sequences are SGHRS and YFSETQ. The CDR3 spans 13 residues. V lost 3 bases and J lost 0, with 6 bases in between. The CDR3 DNA reads TGCGCCAGCAGCTATACAGCTAACTATGGCTACACCTTC. This codes for CASSYTANYGYTF.